One and the same sample provided the 16 T cell receptor beta chains below, sequenced in a study of monozygotic twins with inflammatory bowel disease. TCRdb reprocessed the 5' RACE reads and keeps a single row for each CDR3 protein, giving no DNA. The repertoire table contains approximately 160,000 distinct CDR3 sequences. The source material was blood. The receptors originated from a human donor with ulcerative colitis or Crohn's disease, or a healthy co-twin of an affected twin (not recorded which).

This sequence joins TRBV7-2 and TRBJ1-1; no DNA is available, so the TRBD1 call from TCRdb remains unchecked. There are 14 residues in the CDR3. Germline CDR1 reads SGHTA; CDR2 reads FQGNSA. This chain's CDR3 is CASSLNHRDTEAFF.

This chain connects TRBV3-1 to TRBJ2-1; TCRdb reports TRBD2, a call that lacks DNA to check it against. Germline CDR1 and CDR2: LGHDT and YNNKEL (reference sequence). This CDR3 contains 17 residues. CDR3 loop: CASSQALTSGRGHEQFF.

This sequence joins TRBV11-2 and TRBJ2-1; TCRdb's assignment of TRBD2 cannot be checked, as there is no DNA. This CDR3 comprises 15 residues. Germline V lookup: CDR1 SGHAT, CDR2 FQNNGV. CDR3 in amino acids: CASTVTTSGYNEQFF.

V gene TRBV12-3 or TRBV12-4 combines with J gene TRBJ1-1. The CDR3 contains 15 residues. CDR3: CASSFPFTENTEAFF.

The V and J genes are TRBV10-3 and TRBJ2-3; as DNA is missing, the TRBD2 call by TCRdb cannot be tested. This CDR3 spans 21 amino acids. Germline V gene sequence: CDR1 ENHRY, CDR2 SYGVKD. This CDR3 is CAISAPYSPSGGSLLTDTQYF.

The V and J genes are TRBV10-3 and TRBJ1-6; TCRdb's D call, TRBD1, is unchecked because there is no DNA. The length of the CDR3 is 15 residues. The germline CDR1 and CDR2 sequences are ENHRY and SYGVKD. The CDR3 sequence is CAITEGRGTGSPLHF.

This chain joins TRBV15 and TRBJ1-3; TCRdb lists TRBD1, though no DNA is available to test this call. CDR3 length: 15 residues. Looked up from germline, CDR1 is LNHNV and CDR2 is YYDKDF (reference sequence). The CDR3 loop reads CATSRDGQGADTIYF.

The chain uses TRBV5-1 and TRBJ2-3; with no DNA, the TCRdb D assignment of TRBD1 cannot be verified. This CDR3 contains 14 residues. Germline assignment: CDR1 SGHRS and CDR2 YFSETQ. CDR3 region: CASNLEQGRDTQYF.

The genes are TRBV7-6 and TRBJ2-2; lacking DNA, the TRBD1 call made by TCRdb goes unchecked. The CDR3 loop spans 15 amino acids. Germline lookup yields CDR1 SGHVS and CDR2 FNYEAQ. CDR3 amino acids: CASSATGVQTGELFF. Full variable domain (remainder filled in from reference TRBV7-6 and TRBJ2-2): GAGVSQSPRYKVTKRGQDVALRCDPISGHVSLYWYRQALGQGPEFLTYFNYEAQQDKSGLPNDRFSAERPEGSISTLTIQRTEQRDSAMYRCASSATGVQTGELFFGEGSRLTVL.

The chain links TRBV20-1 to TRBJ2-7; TCRdb gives TRBD1 as the D gene, but with no DNA this cannot be confirmed. The CDR3 has 14 amino acids. Looked up from germline, CDR1 is DFQATT and CDR2 is SNEGSKA (reference sequence). CDR3 residues: CSASHAGGSHEQYF.

V and J are TRBV7-3 and TRBJ2-5. From germline, CDR1 is SGHTA and CDR2 FQGTGA. The CDR3 is made up of 13 amino acids. CDR3 loop: CASSRWAQETQYF. Filled out from reference TRBV7-3 and TRBJ2-5, the complete variable domain reads GAGVSQTPSNKVTEKGKYVELRCDPISGHTALYWYRQSLGQGPEFLIYFQGTGAADDSGLPNDRFFAVRPEGSVSTLKIQRTERGDSAVYLCASSRWAQETQYFGPGTRLLVL.

The chain links TRBV10-2 to TRBJ2-1; TCRdb indicates TRBD2, and absent DNA this call remains unverified. Germline V gene data show CDR1 as WSHSY and CDR2 as SAAADI. The CDR3 is made up of 18 amino acids. CDR3 sequence: CASSAGSSGGALYNEQFF.

V gene TRBV5-1 combines with J gene TRBJ2-1. The germline gives CDR1 SGHRS, CDR2 YFSETQ. The CDR3 length is 12 residues. This chain's CDR3 is CASSLGYKEQFF. Full variable domain (missing parts from reference TRBV5-1 and TRBJ2-1): KAGVTQTPRYLIKTRGQQVTLSCSPISGHRSVSWYQQTPGQGLQFLFEYFSETQRNKGNFPGRFSGRQFSNSRSEMNVSTLELGDSALYLCASSLGYKEQFFGPGTRLTVL.

The genes are TRBV5-1 and TRBJ2-1; TCRdb selects TRBD1, and the lack of DNA leaves this call unchecked. This CDR3 is built from 14 residues. Germline assignment: CDR1 SGHRS and CDR2 YFSETQ. CDR3 loop: CASSLGTGYNEQFF.

This rearrangement joins TRBV25-1 to TRBJ2-1; TCRdb's D call of TRBD2 is untestable without DNA. Looked up from germline, CDR1 is MGHDK and CDR2 is SYGVNS. The CDR3 is made up of 20 amino acids. Here the CDR3 reads CASSGRTSGKSIWSYNEQFF.

V and J are TRBV7-9 and TRBJ2-5; lacking DNA, the TRBD1 call made by TCRdb goes unchecked. The germline gives CDR1 SEHNR, CDR2 FQNEAQ (reference sequence). The CDR3 has 14 residues. CDR3: CASSYGTNQETQYF.